The 9 T cell receptor beta chains below all came from one sample that was sequenced in a study of T-cell reconstitution after alpha-beta-depleted transplantation in children. TCRbeta library construction was performed incorporating unique molecular identifiers. TCRdb called the PCR reads again in MiXCR, with one record for every CDR3 protein. This sample has under 20,000 distinct CDR3 sequences, with roughly 8% found just once. The sample in question was PBMCs, mostly from graft donor cells, obtained 60 days after TCRalphabeta/CD19-depleted stem cell transplant. The receptor set was obtained from a boy younger than two who had a stem cell transplant for Wiskott-Aldrich syndrome, so the T cells may come from the graft donor.

This clonotype was found many times. V and J are TRBV20-1 and TRBJ2-7, with TRBD1 matching over 10 bases. Looked up from germline, CDR1 is DFQATT and CDR2 is SNEGSKA (reference sequence). The CDR3 has 15 residues. With V trimmed by 3 bases and J by 2 bases, 7 bases remained unmatched. CDR3 amino acids: CSARLAGTGAYEQYF. CDR3 nucleotide sequence: TGCAGTGCTAGGCTAGCCGGGACAGGGGCCTACGAGCAGTACTTC.

The chain joins TRBV20-1 to TRBJ1-1; possibly TRBD1 for D (5 bases). Trimming left V 0 bases short and J 5 bases short, with 16 bases between. This CDR3 region has 15 residues. Germline CDR1 is DFQATT and CDR2 is SNEGSKA (reference sequence). CDR3 region: CSARDSNRGWTEAFF. CDR3 sequence (DNA): TGCAGTGCTAGAGACTCGAACCGGGGCTGGACTGAAGCTTTCTTT.

This clonotype has ten or more counts. The chain links TRBV6-1 to TRBJ2-1, with TRBD1 matching 7 bases. V shed 6 bases, J shed 3 bases, and the junction held 8 bases outside the gene matches. This CDR3 is 15 amino acids long. Germline lookup yields CDR1 MNHNS and CDR2 SASEGT. The CDR3 DNA reads TGTGCCAGCAGGAAGGGGGCTCTTCTCTACAATGAGCAGTTCTTC. Protein product: CASRKGALLYNEQFF.

This clonotype has only a few counts. The gene calls are TRBV29-1 and TRBJ2-3; D unclear. The length of the CDR3 is 12 residues. CDR1 SQVTM and CDR2 ANQGSEA come from the germline V gene. Trimming took 5 bases from V and 1 from J, leaving 7 bases between them. The CDR3 region is CSVLAGTDTQYF. In nucleotides, the CDR3 is TGCAGCGTTCTGGCTGGCACAGATACGCAGTATTTT.

In this sample, this clonotype turned up many times. This chain connects TRBV6-5 to TRBJ1-1, with D possibly TRBD1 on 5 matching bases. Trimming pared 3 bases from V and 5 bases from J, leaving 19 bases between. Germline V lookup: CDR1 MNHEY, CDR2 SVGAGI. CDR3 size: 16 residues. This CDR3 reads CASSYSRAPEGTEAFF. The CDR3, as DNA: TGTGCCAGCAGTTATAGTCGGGCCCCCGAGGGGACTGAAGCTTTCTTT.

This clonotype was found many times. This chain uses TRBV12-3 or TRBV12-4 with TRBJ2-5; D remains ambiguous. V was shortened by 3 bases and J by 3 bases, with 17 bases between the two germline ends. CDR3 size: 16 residues. The CDR3, as DNA: TGTGCCAGCAGTTTCCGCCGTGGCCGCCCAAAAGAGACCCAGTACTTC. Protein product: CASSFRRGRPKETQYF.

Comments on this clonotype: Mismatch with germline at one junction end may stem from a read error. This chain connects TRBV6-1 to TRBJ1-2; 8 positions agree with TRBD1. The CDR3 covers 16 residues. Looked up from germline, CDR1 is MNHNS and CDR2 is SASEGT. The CDR3 DNA reads TGTGCCAGCAATGAAACAGGGGGACAGGCTAACTATGGCTACACCTTC. This translates into CASNETGGQANYGYTF.

In this sample, this clonotype turned up many times. This sequence joins TRBV11-2 and TRBJ1-2; D is ambiguous. CDR1 is SGHAT and CDR2 is FQNNGV in the germline V gene. V gave up 0 bases and J gave up 6 bases, with 11 bases separating them. This CDR3 has 14 amino acids. CDR3 sequence reads: CASSLEGGGHGYTF. Here the CDR3 DNA reads TGTGCCAGCAGCTTAGAGGGTGGAGGGCATGGCTACACCTTC.

The chain couples TRBV7-9 to TRBJ2-1; D not resolved. Trimming pared 6 bases from V and 8 bases from J, leaving 11 bases between. Germline CDR1 is SEHNR and CDR2 is FQNEAQ (reference sequence). The CDR3 runs 12 residues. The CDR3: CASSLDWDEQFF. The CDR3 DNA sequence: TGTGCCAGCAGTCTCGACTGGGATGAGCAGTTCTTC.